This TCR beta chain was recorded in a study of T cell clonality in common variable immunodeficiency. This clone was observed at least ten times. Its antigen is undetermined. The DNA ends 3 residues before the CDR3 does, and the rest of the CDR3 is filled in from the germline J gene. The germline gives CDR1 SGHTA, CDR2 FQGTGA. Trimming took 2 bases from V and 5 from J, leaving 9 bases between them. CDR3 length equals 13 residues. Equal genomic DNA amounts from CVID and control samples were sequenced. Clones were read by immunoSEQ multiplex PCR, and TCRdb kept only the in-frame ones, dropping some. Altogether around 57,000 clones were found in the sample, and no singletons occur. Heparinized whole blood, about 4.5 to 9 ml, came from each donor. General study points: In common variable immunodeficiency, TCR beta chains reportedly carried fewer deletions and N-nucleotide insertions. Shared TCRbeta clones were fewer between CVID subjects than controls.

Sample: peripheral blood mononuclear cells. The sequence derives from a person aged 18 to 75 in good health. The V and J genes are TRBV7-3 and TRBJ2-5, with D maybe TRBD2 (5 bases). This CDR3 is CASSLGSGETQYF. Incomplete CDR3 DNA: TGTGCCAGCAGCTTAGGGAGCGGCGAGACC.